Included here is one TCR beta chain sequence, with context. Its specificity is unknown. Here immunoSEQ multiplex PCR was the method, and the copy in TCRdb shows in-frame clones only, minus some. The sample includes 12,000 or so clones, about 80% of them seen just once. V shed 6 bases and J 6 bases; nucleotides not matched to a gene: 5. Germline CDR1 is SNHLY and CDR2 is FYNNEI. The CDR3 is 13 residues long. Sorted subsets were CFSE-labeled and cultured about 5 days with allogeneic dendritic cells. This entry is derived from a study of regulatory dendritic cells for organ transplantation. As for the study in general: LPS was added to dendritic cell cultures on day 6.

Overall study findings and caveats: Memory CD8+ T cells were the most oligoclonal; naive cells were highly diverse.

The receptor comes from a human donor in good health. Sequencing was performed on naive CD4+ T cells from blood cultured with regulatory dendritic cells. Subset described: CD45RA+ naive T cells. This chain uses TRBV2 with TRBJ2-1; the match to TRBD1 covers 7 bases. As DNA, the CDR3 is TGTGCCAGCAGGACAGGGATGGGCAATGAGCAGTTCTTC. It specifies CASRTGMGNEQFF.